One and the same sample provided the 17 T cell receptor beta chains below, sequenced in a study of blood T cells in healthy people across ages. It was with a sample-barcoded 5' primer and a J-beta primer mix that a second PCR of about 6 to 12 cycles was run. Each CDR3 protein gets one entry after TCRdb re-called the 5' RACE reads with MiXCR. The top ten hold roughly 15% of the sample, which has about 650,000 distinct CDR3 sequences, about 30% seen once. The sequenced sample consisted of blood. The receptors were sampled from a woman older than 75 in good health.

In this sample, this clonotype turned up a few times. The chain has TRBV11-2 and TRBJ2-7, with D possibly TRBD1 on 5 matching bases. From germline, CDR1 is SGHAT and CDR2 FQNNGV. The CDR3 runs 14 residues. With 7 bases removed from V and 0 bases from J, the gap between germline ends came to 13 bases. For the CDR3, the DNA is TGTGCCAGCACTCTTGACAGCCCCTCCTACGAGCAGTACTTC. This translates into CASTLDSPSYEQYF.

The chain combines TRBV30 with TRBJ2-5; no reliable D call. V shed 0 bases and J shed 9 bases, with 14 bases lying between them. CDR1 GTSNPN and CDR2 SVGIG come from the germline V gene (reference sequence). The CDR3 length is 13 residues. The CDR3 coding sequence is TGTGCCTGGAGTGTAAAGGCGACTGAGGCCCAGTACTTC. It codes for CAWSVKATEAQYF.

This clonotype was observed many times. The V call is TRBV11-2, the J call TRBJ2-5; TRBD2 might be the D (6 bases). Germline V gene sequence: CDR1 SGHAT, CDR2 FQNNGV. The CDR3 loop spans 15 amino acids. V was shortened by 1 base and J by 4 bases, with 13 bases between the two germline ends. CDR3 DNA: TGTGCCAGCAGCTTAGGTTTTCAGGGAGGAGAGACCCAGTACTTC. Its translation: CASSLGFQGGETQYF.

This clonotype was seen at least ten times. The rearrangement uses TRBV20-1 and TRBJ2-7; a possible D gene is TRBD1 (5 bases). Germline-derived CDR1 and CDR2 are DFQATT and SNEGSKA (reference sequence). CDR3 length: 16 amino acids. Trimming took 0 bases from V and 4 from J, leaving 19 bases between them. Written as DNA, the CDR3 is TGCAGTGCTAGAGATCCTGACAGATCCGCCCGATACGAGCAGTACTTC. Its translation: CSARDPDRSARYEQYF.

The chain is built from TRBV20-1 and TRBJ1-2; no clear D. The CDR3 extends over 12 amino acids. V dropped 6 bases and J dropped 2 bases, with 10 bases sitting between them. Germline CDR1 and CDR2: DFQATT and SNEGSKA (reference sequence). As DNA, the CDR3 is TGCAGTGCGACGACACTGAACTATGGCTACACCTTC. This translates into CSATTLNYGYTF.

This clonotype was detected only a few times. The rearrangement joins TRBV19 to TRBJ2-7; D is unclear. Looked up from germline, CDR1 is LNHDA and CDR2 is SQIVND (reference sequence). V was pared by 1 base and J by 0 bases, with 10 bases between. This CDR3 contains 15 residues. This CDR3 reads CASSIADSGSYEQYF. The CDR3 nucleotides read TGTGCCAGTAGTATAGCTGACTCGGGCTCCTACGAGCAGTACTTC.

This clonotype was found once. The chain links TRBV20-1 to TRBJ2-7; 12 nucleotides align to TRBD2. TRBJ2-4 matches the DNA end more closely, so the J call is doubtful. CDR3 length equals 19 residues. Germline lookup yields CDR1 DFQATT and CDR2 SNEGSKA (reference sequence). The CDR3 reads CSARGGLAGSQIAKNIQYF. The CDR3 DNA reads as TGCAGTGCTAGAGGAGGACTAGCGGGAAGTCAAATAGCCAAAAACATTCAGTACTTC.

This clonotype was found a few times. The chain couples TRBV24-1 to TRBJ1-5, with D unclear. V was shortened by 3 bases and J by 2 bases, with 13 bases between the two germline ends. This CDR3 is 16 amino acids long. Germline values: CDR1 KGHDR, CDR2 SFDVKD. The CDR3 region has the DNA TGTGCCACCAGTGATCCTGGCCCCCTTGGCAATCAGCCCCAGCATTTT. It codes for CATSDPGPLGNQPQHF.

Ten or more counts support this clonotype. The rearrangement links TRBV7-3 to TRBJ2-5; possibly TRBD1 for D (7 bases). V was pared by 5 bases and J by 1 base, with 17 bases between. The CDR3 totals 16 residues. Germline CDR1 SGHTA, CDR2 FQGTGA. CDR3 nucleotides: TGTGCCAGCAGCCCCCCCGCGGGACAGACCCAAGAGACCCAGTACTTC. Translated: CASSPPAGQTQETQYF.

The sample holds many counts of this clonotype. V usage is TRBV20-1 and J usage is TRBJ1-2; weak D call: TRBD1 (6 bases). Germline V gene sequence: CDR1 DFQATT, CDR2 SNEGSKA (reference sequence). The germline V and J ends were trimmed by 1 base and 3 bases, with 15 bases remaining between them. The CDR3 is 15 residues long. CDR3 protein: CSARVSGHSYYGYTF. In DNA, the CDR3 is TGCAGTGCTAGAGTTTCGGGACATAGTTACTATGGCTACACCTTC.

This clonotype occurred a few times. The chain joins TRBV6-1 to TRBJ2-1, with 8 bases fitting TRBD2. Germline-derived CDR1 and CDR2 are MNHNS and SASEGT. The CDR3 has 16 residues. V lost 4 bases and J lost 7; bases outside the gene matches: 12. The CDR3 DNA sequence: TGTGCCAGCAGTGCAGAACCGGGACTAGTGGGGAATGAGCAGTTCTTC. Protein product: CASSAEPGLVGNEQFF.

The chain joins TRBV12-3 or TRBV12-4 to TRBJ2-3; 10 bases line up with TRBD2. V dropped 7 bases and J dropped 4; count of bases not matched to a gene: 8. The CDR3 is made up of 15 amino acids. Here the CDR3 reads CASNPAGGRPDTQYF. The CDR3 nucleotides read TGTGCCAGCAACCCAGCGGGAGGGCGGCCAGATACGCAGTATTTT.

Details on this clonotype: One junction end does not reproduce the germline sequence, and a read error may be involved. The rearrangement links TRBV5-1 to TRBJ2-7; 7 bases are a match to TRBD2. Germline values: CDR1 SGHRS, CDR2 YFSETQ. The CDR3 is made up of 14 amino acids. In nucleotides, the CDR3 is TGCACCAGCAGCCTGGTGTGGGGAGGGAACGAGCAGTACTTC. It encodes CTSSLVWGGNEQYF.

CDR3 amino acids: CAISESESSYNEQFF. The CDR3 nucleotides read TGTGCCATCAGTGAGTCCGAAAGCTCCTACAATGAGCAGTTCTTC. The genes are TRBV10-3 and TRBJ2-1; no firm D call. Trimming took 0 bases from V and 0 from J, leaving 6 bases between them. Germline CDR1 is ENHRY and CDR2 is SYGVKD. This CDR3 has 15 amino acids.

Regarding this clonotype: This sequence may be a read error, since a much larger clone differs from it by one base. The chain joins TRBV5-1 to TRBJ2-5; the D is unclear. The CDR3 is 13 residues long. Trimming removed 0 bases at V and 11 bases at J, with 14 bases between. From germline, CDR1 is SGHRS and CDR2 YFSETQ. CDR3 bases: TGCGCCAGCAGCTTGGTGGTAGGTAATGAGCAGTACTTC. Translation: CASSLVVGNEQYF.

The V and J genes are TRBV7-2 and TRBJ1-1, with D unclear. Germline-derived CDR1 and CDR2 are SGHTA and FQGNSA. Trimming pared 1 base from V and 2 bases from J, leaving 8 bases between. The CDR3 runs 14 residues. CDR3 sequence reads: CASSLDWFNTEAFF. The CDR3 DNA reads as TGTGCCAGCAGCTTAGATTGGTTTAACACTGAAGCTTTCTTT.

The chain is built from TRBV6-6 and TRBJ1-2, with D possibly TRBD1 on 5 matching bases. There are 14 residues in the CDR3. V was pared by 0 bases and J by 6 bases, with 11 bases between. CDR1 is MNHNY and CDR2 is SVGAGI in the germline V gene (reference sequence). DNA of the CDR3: TGTGCCAGCAGTTACTCTGGCAGGGAAGATGGCTACACCTTC. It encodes CASSYSGREDGYTF.